A selection of T cell receptor beta chains follows, all from one sample in a study of blood T cell repertoires in COVID-19. The data were produced by immunoSEQ multiplex PCR, yet TCRdb's version contains in-frame clones alone and is incomplete. Of 45,000 to 60,000 clones in the sample, 75% to 90% were seen once. Sequencing input: peripheral blood. Receptors were obtained from a man aged 60-69 years with acute or convalescent COVID-19. CDR3s include the opening cysteine and the closing phenylalanine or tryptophan. The D gene is left open where the match is weak. Only some rows state a clone size, as once, few, many or a class for expanded clones.

D gene: TRBD2
V gene: TRBV11-3
clone size: NA
J gene: TRBJ2-1
CDR3 protein: CASSAGGEQFF
CDR3 DNA: TGTGCCAGCAGCGCCGGGGGGGAGCAGTTCTTC

D gene: TRBD1
V gene: TRBV6-2/TRBV6-3
clone size: NA
J gene: TRBJ2-7
CDR3 protein: CASSVLGQGTGEQYF
CDR3 DNA: TGTGCCAGCAGTGTACTAGGACAGGGTACGGGCGAGCAGTACTTC

D gene: NA
V gene: TRBV18
clone size: NA
J gene: TRBJ2-3
CDR3 protein: CASSSLPSTDTQYF
CDR3 DNA: TGTGCCAGCTCGTCACTCCCGAGCACAGATACGCAGTATTTT

D gene: NA
V gene: TRBV18
clone size: NA
J gene: TRBJ2-3
CDR3 protein: CASSLSGTDTQYF
CDR3 DNA: TGTGCCAGCTCACTCTCCGGGACAGATACGCAGTATTTT

D gene: NA
V gene: TRBV21-1
clone size: NA
J gene: TRBJ1-1
CDR3 protein: CASSKGRRGRAEAFF
CDR3 DNA: TGTGCCAGCAGCAAAGGGCGAAGGGGGCGCGCTGAAGCTTTCTTT

D gene: TRBD1
V gene: TRBV2
clone size: NA
J gene: TRBJ2-3
CDR3 protein: CASSDRTGEPTQYF
CDR3 DNA: TGTGCCAGCAGTGATAGGACAGGGGAGCCAACGCAGTATTTT

D gene: NA
V gene: TRBV4-3
clone size: once
J gene: TRBJ1-3
CDR3 protein: CASSQDATESFGNTIYF
CDR3 DNA: TGCGCCAGCAGCCAGGATGCGACAGAGTCTTTTGGAAACACCATATATTTT

D gene: TRBD1
V gene: TRBV7-2
clone size: NA
J gene: TRBJ2-2
CDR3 protein: CASSGRDRITGELFF
CDR3 DNA: TGTGCCAGCAGCGGCCGGGACAGGATAACCGGGGAGCTGTTTTTT

D gene: NA
V gene: TRBV7-3
clone size: NA
J gene: TRBJ1-1
CDR3 protein: CASSWQGNTEAFF
CDR3 DNA: TGTGCCAGCAGCTGGCAGGGGAACACTGAAGCTTTCTTT

D gene: TRBD1
V gene: TRBV9
clone size: NA
J gene: TRBJ1-2
CDR3 protein: CASSRKVTPTGGNNYGYTF
CDR3 DNA: TGTGCCAGCAGTCGTAAGGTCACCCCGACAGGGGGGAATAACTATGGCTACACCTTC

D gene: TRBD2
V gene: TRBV2
clone size: few
J gene: TRBJ2-3
CDR3 protein: CASSEEGVGLAGDTDTQYF
CDR3 DNA: TGTGCCAGCAGTGAAGAAGGCGTCGGACTAGCGGGGGACACAGATACGCAGTATTTT

D gene: TRBD1
V gene: TRBV7-7
clone size: few
J gene: TRBJ2-1
CDR3 protein: CASSPTPGQYNEQFF
CDR3 DNA: TGTGCTAGCAGCCCCACACCGGGACAGTACAATGAGCAGTTCTTC

D gene: NA
V gene: TRBV2
clone size: NA
J gene: TRBJ2-7
CDR3 protein: CASSVRQTRDEQYF
CDR3 DNA: TGTGCCAGCAGTGTCAGACAGACGCGCGACGAGCAGTACTTC

D gene: NA
V gene: TRBV27
clone size: NA
J gene: TRBJ1-1
CDR3 protein: CASSLLSGAGEAFF
CDR3 DNA: TGTGCCAGCAGTTTACTCTCGGGAGCCGGTGAAGCTTTCTTT

D gene: NA
V gene: TRBV7-9
clone size: NA
J gene: TRBJ2-5
CDR3 protein: CASSLFTRERETQYF
CDR3 DNA: TGTGCCAGCAGCTTATTCACCAGGGAACGAGAGACCCAGTACTTC

D gene: NA
V gene: TRBV10-3
clone size: NA
J gene: TRBJ2-3
CDR3 protein: CAINERVLTDTQYF
CDR3 DNA: TGTGCCATCAACGAGCGGGTGTTAACAGATACGCAGTATTTT

D gene: NA
V gene: TRBV2
clone size: NA
J gene: TRBJ2-2
CDR3 protein: CASSEERWVTGRSGELFF
CDR3 DNA: TGTGCCAGCAGTGAAGAACGGTGGGTGACAGGGAGGTCCGGGGAGCTGTTTTTT

D gene: NA
V gene: TRBV27
clone size: NA
J gene: TRBJ1-2
CDR3 protein: CASSSPGGPNYGYTF
CDR3 DNA: TGTGCCAGCAGTTCCCCCGGGGGTCCTAACTATGGCTACACCTTC

D gene: TRBD1
V gene: TRBV4-3
clone size: NA
J gene: TRBJ2-5
CDR3 protein: CASSLTRDRGKTQYF
CDR3 DNA: TGCGCCAGCAGCCTGACCCGGGACAGGGGCAAGACCCAGTACTTC

D gene: TRBD2
V gene: TRBV5-1
clone size: NA
J gene: TRBJ2-3
CDR3 protein: CASRLAGGSSTDTQYF
CDR3 DNA: TGCGCCAGCAGATTAGCGGGAGGGTCTAGCACAGATACGCAGTATTTT

D gene: NA
V gene: TRBV5-4
clone size: NA
J gene: TRBJ2-5
CDR3 protein: CASSLGDLSGQETQYF
CDR3 DNA: TGTGCCAGCAGCTTGGGGGACTTGAGCGGGCAAGAGACCCAGTACTTC

D gene: TRBD2
V gene: TRBV7-2
clone size: NA
J gene: TRBJ2-5
CDR3 protein: CASSSIVAGGRETQYF
CDR3 DNA: TGTGCCAGCAGCTCCATTGTAGCGGGGGGGCGGGAGACCCAGTACTTC

D gene: TRBD1
V gene: TRBV11-3
clone size: NA
J gene: TRBJ2-1
CDR3 protein: CASSPPGGAVNEQFF
CDR3 DNA: TGTGCCAGCAGCCCCCCAGGGGGCGCAGTGAATGAGCAGTTCTTC

D gene: TRBD1
V gene: TRBV29-1
clone size: NA
J gene: TRBJ1-4
CDR3 protein: CSVGTGVAEKLFF
CDR3 DNA: TGCAGCGTCGGGACAGGGGTGGCTGAAAAACTGTTTTTT

D gene: NA
V gene: TRBV6-5
clone size: NA
J gene: TRBJ2-7
CDR3 protein: CASRSRRDTGYEQYF
CDR3 DNA: TGTGCCAGCAGGTCACGTCGGGACACCGGATACGAGCAGTACTTC

D gene: TRBD2
V gene: TRBV9
clone size: NA
J gene: TRBJ2-3
CDR3 protein: CASSVVGLAGGKPDTQYF
CDR3 DNA: TGTGCCAGCAGCGTAGTCGGGTTAGCGGGGGGAAAGCCAGATACGCAGTATTTT

D gene: TRBD2
V gene: TRBV6-5
clone size: NA
J gene: TRBJ2-1
CDR3 protein: CASNPAGGMFYEQFF
CDR3 DNA: TGTGCCAGCAACCCGGCGGGGGGTATGTTCTATGAGCAGTTCTTC

D gene: NA
V gene: TRBV5-1
clone size: NA
J gene: TRBJ2-5
CDR3 protein: CASSLVTGLFAQETQYF
CDR3 DNA: TGCGCCAGCAGCTTGGTAACAGGGCTTTTCGCACAAGAGACCCAGTACTTC

D gene: NA
V gene: TRBV6-5
clone size: NA
J gene: TRBJ1-1
CDR3 protein: CAGRGGNTEAFF
CDR3 DNA: TGTGCCGGCCGCGGGGGGAACACTGAAGCTTTCTTT

D gene: NA
V gene: TRBV24-1
clone size: NA
J gene: TRBJ2-5
CDR3 protein: CATSDLPGWQGGETQYF
CDR3 DNA: TGTGCCACCAGTGATTTGCCGGGTTGGCAGGGGGGAGAGACCCAGTACTTC

D gene: NA
V gene: TRBV9
clone size: NA
J gene: TRBJ2-1
CDR3 protein: CASSVEFGGNEQFF
CDR3 DNA: TGTGCCAGCAGCGTAGAGTTCGGGGGAAATGAGCAGTTCTTC

D gene: TRBD1
V gene: TRBV27
clone size: NA
J gene: TRBJ2-4
CDR3 protein: CASSSLTGGAYIQYF
CDR3 DNA: TGTGCCAGCAGCTCCCTGACAGGGGGCGCATACATTCAGTACTTC

D gene: NA
V gene: TRBV27
clone size: NA
J gene: TRBJ2-3
CDR3 protein: CASRELGIGADTQYF
CDR3 DNA: TGTGCCAGCAGGGAACTAGGTATAGGTGCAGATACGCAGTATTTT

D gene: TRBD1
V gene: TRBV7-2
clone size: NA
J gene: TRBJ1-5
CDR3 protein: CASSLAGTGNSQPQHF
CDR3 DNA: TGTGCCAGCAGCTTAGCCGGGACAGGGAACTCTCAGCCCCAGCATTTT

D gene: TRBD1
V gene: TRBV11-2
clone size: NA
J gene: TRBJ1-4
CDR3 protein: CASSGQAVEKLFF
CDR3 DNA: TGTGCCAGCAGCGGACAGGCGGTGGAAAAACTGTTTTTT

D gene: TRBD2
V gene: TRBV7-2
clone size: few
J gene: TRBJ2-2
CDR3 protein: CASSFGRANTGELFF
CDR3 DNA: TGTGCCAGCAGCTTCGGGAGGGCGAACACCGGGGAGCTGTTTTTT

D gene: NA
V gene: TRBV10-1
clone size: NA
J gene: TRBJ1-5
CDR3 protein: CASSESAGRGGGHQPQHF
CDR3 DNA: TGCGCCAGCAGTGAGTCGGCAGGCCGGGGGGGTGGGCATCAGCCCCAGCATTTT

D gene: TRBD1
V gene: TRBV9
clone size: NA
J gene: TRBJ2-5
CDR3 protein: CASSPGAQGREETQYF
CDR3 DNA: TGTGCCAGCAGCCCAGGTGCACAGGGGAGAGAGGAGACCCAGTACTTC

D gene: NA
V gene: TRBV18
clone size: once
J gene: TRBJ2-7
CDR3 protein: CASSPLTGNEQYF
CDR3 DNA: TGTGCCAGCTCACCATTAACAGGGAACGAGCAGTACTTC